This passage covers 8 T cell receptor beta chains from one sample sequenced in a study of T cell clonotyping in hematopoietic cell transplantation. The assay was immunoSEQ multiplex PCR, and TCRdb's table has in-frame clones only and misses some. This sample yields approximately 7,500 clones, of which about 89% are seen a single time; roughly 4.7% belongs to the top ten. This sample comprised PBMCs, obtained 30 days after allogeneic stem cell transplant. The receptors here all came from a female patient aged 50-59 years who had an allogeneic stem cell transplant from an unrelated donor, so the T cells may come from the graft donor. Some clones in this sample may be carry-over from other donors' samples.

This clone was seen only once. The chain carries TRBV5-1 and TRBJ2-3, with 8 bases identical to TRBD2. Germline trimming cut 8 bases from V and 2 bases from J; bases unmatched to any gene: 7. Per the germline V gene, CDR1 is SGHRS and CDR2 is YFSETQ. The CDR3 sequence is 14 residues long. CDR3 sequence (DNA): TGCGCCAGTCTCCGGGGGGGATCCACAGATACGCAGTATTTT. It is translated as CASLRGGSTDTQYF.

The chain links TRBV5-8 to TRBJ2-5; TRBD2 matches 9 bases. The V and J ends lost 1 base and 2 bases, in that order; junction bases with no gene match: 3. There are 15 residues in the CDR3. Germline loops: CDR1 SGHTS, CDR2 YDEGEE. The CDR3 sequence is CASSLRGRGQETQYF. CDR3 bases: TGTGCCAGCAGCTTGCGCGGGAGGGGACAAGAGACCCAGTACTTC.

V is TRBV6-6 and J is TRBJ2-7; unclear D gene. The CDR3 has 15 amino acids. Trimming took off 4 bases at V and 3 bases at J, with 16 bases between the two ends. Germline lookup yields CDR1 MNHNY and CDR2 SVGAGI (reference sequence). The chain's CDR3 is CASSSSVVKDYEQYV. For the CDR3, the DNA is TGTGCCAGCAGTTCCTCAGTGGTTAAAGACTACGAGCAGTACGTC.

The chain links TRBV10-3 to TRBJ2-6; 8 bases align to TRBD1. J lost 7 bases, V lost 2 bases, and 4 bases had no gene match. Germline lookup yields CDR1 ENHRY and CDR2 SYGVKD. This CDR3 is built from 15 residues. CDR3 DNA sequence: TGTGCCATCAGTGAGGGACAGGGTAATGCCAACGTCCTGACTTTC. This encodes CAISEGQGNANVLTF.

This chain joins TRBV9 and TRBJ1-1; unclear D gene. The length of the CDR3 is 13 residues. Germline V gene lookup returns CDR1 SGDLS and CDR2 YYNGEE. Trimming stripped 0 bases from V and 1 base from J, with 4 bases between. The DNA for the CDR3 is TGTGCCAGCAGCGTAGACCAGAACACTGAAGCTTTCTTT. It translates to CASSVDQNTEAFF.

V usage is TRBV28 and J usage is TRBJ1-1; no firm D call. Deletions cut 1 base from V and 5 bases from J, with 23 bases between. This CDR3 has 18 amino acids. Germline CDR1 is MDHEN and CDR2 is SYDVKM. CDR3 DNA sequence: TGTGCCAGCAGTTTATACCGCCTTTATGTCGGACGGCGAACTGAAGCTTTCTTT. Translating gives CASSLYRLYVGRRTEAFF.

The CDR3 region is CASSLGPGDYGYTF. The CDR3 coding sequence is TGTGCCAGCAGCTTGGGGCCAGGGGACTATGGCTACACCTTC. The V gene is TRBV5-8, the J gene TRBJ1-2, with D possibly being TRBD1 (6 bases). With 0 bases removed from V and 3 bases from J, the gap between germline ends came to 9 bases. CDR3 length: 14 amino acids. The germline CDR1 and CDR2 sequences are SGHTS and YDEGEE.

CDR3 bases: TGTGCCAGCAGTGAATTAGGGAGAGGGCTCCACGAGCAGTACTTC. Residues: CASSELGRGLHEQYF. This rearrangement joins TRBV25-1 to TRBJ2-7, with a weak D call TRBD2 (5 bases). With 1 base removed from V and 5 bases from J, the gap between germline ends came to 15 bases. CDR3 length: 15 amino acids. The germline V gene has CDR1 MGHDK and CDR2 SYGVNS.